This is a list of T cell receptor beta chains from one sample in a study of control samples from healthy donors and cancer patients. Repertoires were generated with immunoSEQ multiplex PCR, while TCRdb's copy carries only in-frame clones and drops some. The sample holds about 94,000 clones, over 75% seen once. The specimen was blood. Receptors originate from a woman in her late teens or twenties in good health. Each CDR3 is given with its conserved first and last residue. Each record gives: CDR3 protein, CDR3 DNA, clone size, D gene, V gene, J gene. A D gene is named only where the DNA matches it firmly. Where a row states a size, it is once, few, many or the class of an expanded clone; other rows omit it.

CDR3 protein: CSALVQAMNTEAFF
CDR3 DNA: TGCAGCGCCCTCGTACAGGCCATGAACACTGAAGCTTTCTTT
clone size: NA
D gene: NA
V gene: TRBV29-1
J gene: TRBJ1-1

CDR3 protein: CASSQRLAGGHNEQFF
CDR3 DNA: TGTGCCAGCAGCCAGCGACTAGCGGGGGGGCATAATGAGCAGTTCTTC
clone size: NA
D gene: TRBD2
V gene: TRBV3-1/TRBV3-2
J gene: TRBJ2-1

CDR3 protein: CASSPRTSGTYNEQFF
CDR3 DNA: TGCGCCAGCAGCCCGAGGACTAGCGGAACCTACAATGAGCAGTTCTTC
clone size: NA
D gene: TRBD2
V gene: TRBV5-1
J gene: TRBJ2-1

CDR3 protein: CASSSPDRGASTGELFF
CDR3 DNA: TGTGCCAGCAGCTCACCCGACAGGGGAGCTAGCACCGGGGAGCTGTTTTTT
clone size: few
D gene: TRBD1
V gene: TRBV7-3
J gene: TRBJ2-2

CDR3 protein: CASSLDGTGDEQFF
CDR3 DNA: TGTGCCAGCAGCTTAGACGGGACTGGCGATGAGCAGTTCTTC
clone size: NA
D gene: NA
V gene: TRBV11-2
J gene: TRBJ2-1

CDR3 protein: CASSLNQGEQFF
CDR3 DNA: TGTGCCAGCAGCCTAAACCAGGGTGAGCAGTTCTTC
clone size: NA
D gene: NA
V gene: TRBV7-2
J gene: TRBJ2-1

CDR3 protein: CASSPYSGQVNTEAFF
CDR3 DNA: TGTGCCAGTAGTCCCTATTCCGGACAGGTTAACACTGAAGCTTTCTTT
clone size: NA
D gene: TRBD1
V gene: TRBV19
J gene: TRBJ1-1

CDR3 protein: CASGGGSGYTF
CDR3 DNA: TGTGCCAGCGGGGGAGGGAGTGGCTACACCTTC
clone size: NA
D gene: NA
V gene: TRBV12-3/TRBV12-4
J gene: TRBJ1-2

CDR3 protein: CASSLNGLAGGYEQYF
CDR3 DNA: TGCGCCAGCAGCTTGAACGGACTAGCGGGTGGCTACGAGCAGTACTTC
clone size: NA
D gene: TRBD2
V gene: TRBV5-1
J gene: TRBJ2-7

CDR3 protein: CASSLDGNQPQHF
CDR3 DNA: TGCGCCAGCAGCTTGGACGGAAATCAGCCCCAGCATTTT
clone size: NA
D gene: NA
V gene: TRBV5-1
J gene: TRBJ1-5

CDR3 protein: CATSSRDRNSYEQYF
CDR3 DNA: TGTGCCACCAGCAGCCGGGACAGAAACTCCTACGAGCAGTACTTC
clone size: NA
D gene: TRBD1
V gene: TRBV15
J gene: TRBJ2-7

CDR3 protein: CASNDRGLYNEQFF
CDR3 DNA: TGTGCCAGCAATGACAGGGGGCTCTACAATGAGCAGTTCTTC
clone size: NA
D gene: TRBD1
V gene: TRBV2
J gene: TRBJ2-1

CDR3 protein: CASTEGTGKKLFF
CDR3 DNA: TGCGCCAGCACCGAGGGGACAGGGAAAAAACTGTTTTTT
clone size: NA
D gene: TRBD1
V gene: TRBV10-1
J gene: TRBJ1-4

CDR3 protein: CSVWGGLSHQEQYF
CDR3 DNA: TGCAGCGTTTGGGGAGGACTATCACACCAAGAGCAGTACTTC
clone size: NA
D gene: NA
V gene: TRBV29-1
J gene: TRBJ2-7

CDR3 protein: CASTLWGGYGYTF
CDR3 DNA: TGTGCCAGCACGTTATGGGGGGGCTATGGCTACACCTTC
clone size: NA
D gene: NA
V gene: TRBV5-8
J gene: TRBJ1-2

CDR3 protein: CASSVGQGGMDYGYTF
CDR3 DNA: TGTGCCAGCAGTGTGGGACAGGGTGGTATGGACTATGGCTACACCTTC
clone size: NA
D gene: TRBD1
V gene: TRBV6-1
J gene: TRBJ1-2

CDR3 protein: CASSQVTSGGLQETQYF
CDR3 DNA: TGTGCCAGCAGCCAAGTTACTAGCGGGGGGCTACAAGAGACCCAGTACTTC
clone size: NA
D gene: TRBD2
V gene: TRBV3-1/TRBV3-2
J gene: TRBJ2-5

CDR3 protein: CASSSQDNGYTF
CDR3 DNA: TGCGCCAGCAGCTCACAGGATAATGGCTACACCTTC
clone size: once
D gene: NA
V gene: TRBV5-1
J gene: TRBJ1-2

CDR3 protein: CSGDSLNTEAFF
CDR3 DNA: TGCAGCGGGGACAGCTTGAACACTGAAGCTTTCTTT
clone size: NA
D gene: TRBD1
V gene: TRBV29-1
J gene: TRBJ1-1

CDR3 protein: CASSPGSTDTQYF
CDR3 DNA: TGTGCCAGCAGCCCGGGCAGCACAGATACGCAGTATTTT
clone size: NA
D gene: NA
V gene: TRBV11-1
J gene: TRBJ2-3

CDR3 protein: CASGGTGEQYF
CDR3 DNA: TGTGCCAGCGGAGGGACGGGCGAGCAGTACTTC
clone size: NA
D gene: NA
V gene: TRBV9
J gene: TRBJ2-7

CDR3 protein: CARMSGGRYEQYF
CDR3 DNA: TGTGCCAGAATGTCGGGGGGGCGCTACGAGCAGTACTTC
clone size: NA
D gene: TRBD2
V gene: TRBV5-3
J gene: TRBJ2-7

CDR3 protein: CASGLGGNTEAFF
CDR3 DNA: TGTGCCAGCGGGTTAGGTGGGAACACTGAAGCTTTCTTT
clone size: NA
D gene: NA
V gene: TRBV27
J gene: TRBJ1-1